This T cell receptor (beta chain) was recorded in a study of control samples from healthy donors and cancer patients. V was cut by 1 base and J by 4 bases, with 6 bases left in between. This CDR3 comprises 12 residues. The germline V gene encodes CDR1 SQVTM and CDR2 ANQGSEA. The assay was immunoSEQ multiplex PCR, and TCRdb's table has in-frame clones only and misses some. The sample yields about 44,000 clones, roughly three quarters seen once. This receptor was obtained from a male donor with melanoma. This chain connects TRBV29-1 to TRBJ2-3; D ambiguous. Sequenced input: formalin-fixed, paraffin-embedded tissue. The DNA of the CDR3 is TGCAGCGTTGAAGTAGTGCCAGATACGCAGTATTTT. Translating gives CSVEVVPDTQYF.